This TCR beta chain was retrieved from a study of blood T cell repertoires in COVID-19. Study in general: Spain, Italy and the United States supplied samples that represented acute and convalescent COVID-19. PBMCs, B-cell-depleted T cells, or T cells were the source of the cDNA or gDNA that made up the material.

V dropped 4 bases and J dropped 4 bases, with 6 bases sitting between them. CDR3 size: 12 residues. The germline V gene has CDR1 MNHEY and CDR2 SMNVEV (reference sequence). Original processing notes: By means of reference gene primer amplification, nucleated cell counts were estimated. TCRdb's copy holds only in-frame clones and misses some; the assay was immunoSEQ multiplex PCR. V, J and clone size are those of that table, while D and trimming were read from the DNA. The sample comprises 110,000 to 150,000 clones, 85% to 90% of which are singletons, and roughly 2.9% rests with the top ten. The rearrangement uses TRBV27 and TRBJ2-3; no clear D. The source material was peripheral blood. This receptor was obtained from a man in his 60s with active or convalescent COVID-19. The CDR3 reads CASSYSADTQYF. As DNA, the CDR3 is TGTGCCAGCAGTTATTCCGCAGATACGCAGTATTTT.